The 22 T cell receptor beta chains in this list originate from one sample, sequenced in a study of blood T cells in healthy people across ages. Using a J-beta primer mix together with a sample-barcoded 5' primer, a second PCR was run for roughly 7 to 11 cycles. TCRdb ran MiXCR on the 5' RACE reads and lists one entry per CDR3 protein. The sample consists of around 1,000,000 distinct CDR3 sequences, approximately 25% of them appearing once. These sequences were also reported in another study, on T cells of mothers and their children.

Sequencing was performed on blood. Receptors originate from a girl aged 2-15 years in good health.

The genes are TRBV29-1 and TRBJ1-2, with 9 bases fitting TRBD1. CDR3 length: 12 amino acids. V dropped 7 bases and J dropped 6; count of bases not matched to a gene: 6. In germline, CDR1 is SQVTM, CDR2 ANQGSEA. The CDR3 sequence is CSAPDRGHGYTF. The CDR3 DNA is TGCAGCGCACCGGACAGGGGCCATGGCTACACCTTC. The complete variable domain, with remaining parts taken from reference TRBV29-1 and TRBJ1-2, reads SAVISQKPSRDICQRGTSLTIQCQVDSQVTMMFWYRQQPGQSLTLIATANQGSEATYESGFVIDKFPISRPNLTFSTLTVSNMSPEDSSIYLCSAPDRGHGYTFGSGTRLTVV.

With respect to this clonotype: Since a much larger clone is just one base distant, this may be a read error. The rearrangement uses TRBV11-2 and TRBJ2-5; D ambiguous. The V gene's germline CDR1 is SGHAT and CDR2 FQNNGV. The CDR3 spans 17 residues. The V and J ends lost 3 bases and 4 bases respectively, with 21 bases between them. The CDR3 is CASSFTPVADARETQYF. CDR3 nucleotides: TGTGCCAGCAGCTTTACCCCGGTTGCGGACGCGAGAGAGACCCAGTACTTC.

This clonotype was seen a handful of times. This chain joins TRBV19 and TRBJ2-5; weak D call: TRBD1 (6 bases). The J call is in doubt because the DNA end fits TRBJ2-1 better. The germline gives CDR1 LNHDA, CDR2 SQIVND (reference sequence). This CDR3 is built from 13 residues. This CDR3 is CASRGRARGGQFF. In DNA, the CDR3 is TGTGCCAGTAGAGGCCGAGCCAGGGGCGGGCAGTTCTTC.

The genes are TRBV28 and TRBJ2-7; the D gene is possibly TRBD2 (5 bases). CDR3 length equals 13 residues. Germline V gene data show CDR1 as MDHEN and CDR2 as SYDVKM. Trimming stripped 6 bases from V and 6 bases from J, with 15 bases between. The CDR3 nucleotides read TGTGCCAGCAGCGTACTGCGGGTAGGCGAGCAGTACTTC. Translation gives CASSVLRVGEQYF.

This rearrangement joins TRBV27 to TRBJ2-5, with D hard to call. The length of the CDR3 is 15 residues. Germline CDR1 is MNHEY and CDR2 is SMNVEV (reference sequence). Trimming took 10 bases from V and 5 from J, leaving 23 bases between them. CDR3 amino acids: CATKGNPGPTETQYF. CDR3 nucleotide sequence: TGTGCCACAAAAGGGAACCCAGGACCGACGGAGACCCAGTACTTC.

The table lists this clonotype with a few counts. The chain joins TRBV6-2 or TRBV6-3 to TRBJ1-1; TRBD1 agrees at 8 bases. J gave up 4 bases and V 6 bases, and 7 bases lay outside the gene matches. Germline CDR1 is MNHEY and CDR2 is SVGEGT. The CDR3 loop spans 14 amino acids. The CDR3, as DNA: TGTGCCAGCAGGAAAGACAGGGGCGTCACTGAAGCTTTCTTT. Protein: CASRKDRGVTEAFF.

This clonotype was detected a few times. V and J are TRBV5-6 and TRBJ2-7; tentatively, D is TRBD1 (6 bases). V was clipped by 0 bases and J by 5 bases, with 12 bases between them. The CDR3 runs to 14 residues. Per germline, CDR1 SGHDT and CDR2 YYEEEE. CDR3 region: CASSLVRTENEQYF. CDR3 nucleotides: TGTGCCAGCAGCTTGGTGAGGACAGAAAACGAGCAGTACTTC. Together with reference TRBV5-6 and TRBJ2-7, the CDR3 gives the full variable domain: DAGVTQSPTHLIKTRGQQVTLRCSPKSGHDTVSWYQQALGQGPQFIFQYYEEEERQRGNFPDRFSGHQFPNYSSELNVNALLLGDSALYLCASSLVRTENEQYFGPGTRLTVT.

This clonotype showed up just a few times. The chain carries TRBV27 and TRBJ1-2; the match to TRBD1 covers 7 bases. The ends lost 7 bases at V and 8 bases at J; junction bases unmatched: 10. Germline V gives CDR1 MNHEY, CDR2 SMNVEV (reference sequence). The CDR3 is 13 amino acids. Here the CDR3 reads CASTLRQGLGYTF. CDR3 nucleotide sequence: TGTGCCAGCACCCTAAGACAGGGATTAGGCTACACCTTC.

The rearrangement uses TRBV3-1 and TRBJ1-2; perhaps TRBD1 as D (5 bases). This CDR3 is 15 amino acids long. CDR1 LGHDT and CDR2 YNNKEL come from the germline V gene (reference sequence). Trimming cost V 2 bases and J 4 bases, with 14 bases left between them. The CDR3 spells CASSQYPGTFYGYTF. The DNA for the CDR3 is TGTGCCAGCAGCCAATATCCAGGGACCTTCTATGGCTACACCTTC.

The rearrangement joins TRBV27 to TRBJ2-5; TRBD2 aligns across 10 bases. The J call may be incorrect, as the DNA end agrees better with TRBJ2-1. Germline-derived CDR1 and CDR2 are MNHEY and SMNVEV (reference sequence). This CDR3 comprises 15 residues. CDR3 amino acids: CASSYKAGGYNEQFF. For the CDR3, the DNA is TGTGCCAGCAGTTACAAAGCGGGAGGGTACAATGAGCAGTTCTTC.

In this sample, this clonotype turned up a few times. J is TRBJ2-3 and V is TRBV9, with D unclear. V lost 0 bases, J lost 3 bases, and 11 bases lay in between. The V gene's germline CDR1 is SGDLS and CDR2 YYNGEE. CDR3 length equals 15 residues. The CDR3 DNA reads TGTGCCAGCAGCGTAGGGTCTACCTGGACAGATACGCAGTATTTT. Translated: CASSVGSTWTDTQYF.

The V call is TRBV29-1, the J call TRBJ1-2, with D uncertain. The V and J ends lost 0 bases and 3 bases respectively, with 5 bases between them. CDR3 length equals 12 residues. Germline CDR1 and CDR2: SQVTM and ANQGSEA. CDR3 nucleotides: TGCAGCGTTGAAGACAGCTACTATGGCTACACCTTC. Translation gives CSVEDSYYGYTF.

The chain combines TRBV12-3 or TRBV12-4 with TRBJ2-7; 9 positions agree with TRBD1. The CDR3 is 15 amino acids. V trimming: 6 bases; J trimming: 0 bases; junction bases outside the gene matches: 6. CDR3 nucleotides: TGTGCCAGCAGCCACTGGGACAGGGCCTCCTACGAGCAGTACTTC. It yields the protein CASSHWDRASYEQYF.

This clonotype was detected only a few times. The chain carries TRBV25-1 and TRBJ1-1; D remains ambiguous. Trimming cost V 1 base and J 3 bases, with 6 bases left between them. The length of the CDR3 is 13 residues. The germline V gene encodes CDR1 MGHDK and CDR2 SYGVNS. The CDR3 DNA follows: TGTGCCAGCAGTGAATCGAGGGACACTGAAGCTTTCTTT. As protein: CASSESRDTEAFF.

The chain uses TRBV3-1 and TRBJ1-3; the D gene is possibly TRBD1 (5 bases). CDR3 length equals 15 residues. Germline lookup yields CDR1 LGHDT and CDR2 YNNKEL (reference sequence). V was cut by 2 bases and J by 10 bases, with 18 bases left in between. Here the CDR3 DNA reads TGTGCCAGCAGCCAACCGCTCGGGACCTCAGGGACCATATATTTT. It is translated as CASSQPLGTSGTIYF.

The chain employs TRBV12-3 or TRBV12-4 and TRBJ2-7, with 8 bases fitting TRBD1. The V gene end was trimmed by 6 bases and the J gene end by 8 bases; junction bases not matched to a gene: 6. The CDR3 covers 12 residues. CDR3 loop: CASSLDRGKQYF. DNA of the CDR3: TGTGCCAGCAGCCTTGACAGGGGAAAGCAGTACTTC.

This clonotype was counted a few times. V is TRBV6-2 or TRBV6-3 and J is TRBJ1-1; no clear D gene. V shed 4 bases and J shed 5 bases, with 14 bases lying between them. CDR1 is MNHEY, CDR2 SVGEGT, per germline. The CDR3 is made up of 14 amino acids. The CDR3 loop is CASSFPATGTEAFF. The CDR3 bases are TGTGCCAGCAGTTTCCCCGCCACGGGGACTGAAGCTTTCTTT.

The chain has TRBV27 and TRBJ2-3; D is perhaps TRBD1 (5 bases). The CDR3 length is 17 residues. V was cut by 2 bases and J by 0 bases, with 15 bases left in between. Germline CDR1 and CDR2: MNHEY and SMNVEV (reference sequence). In nucleotides, the CDR3 is TGTGCCAGCAGTTTAAAAGACAGATTCTCTAGCACAGATACGCAGTATTTT. Residues: CASSLKDRFSSTDTQYF.

This clonotype was detected only a few times. The chain couples TRBV20-1 to TRBJ2-5, with 10 bases that match TRBD1. The ends lost 3 bases at V and 7 bases at J; junction bases unmatched: 11. The CDR3 runs 15 residues. CDR1 is DFQATT, CDR2 SNEGSKA, per germline (reference sequence). The CDR3 DNA is TGCAGTGCTAGCGAGACAGGGGGCGACGGTGGGACCCAGTACTTC. Translated, it gives CSASETGGDGGTQYF.

This clonotype was seen more than once but under ten times. The chain employs TRBV12-3 or TRBV12-4 and TRBJ2-5, with TRBD2 identical over 10 bases. The J call may be faulty, since TRBJ2-1 better matches the DNA end. The CDR3 sequence is 15 residues long. Written as DNA, the CDR3 is TGTGCCAGCAGTCCAACAGGACTAGCGGCGAATGAGCAGTTCTTC. Its protein is CASSPTGLAANEQFF.

The chain employs TRBV7-2 and TRBJ1-5; tentative D call: TRBD1 (5 bases). The CDR3 spans 15 residues. Trimming cost V 1 base and J 1 base, with 8 bases left between them. In germline, CDR1 is SGHTA, CDR2 FQGNSA. CDR3 residues: CASSLDGGSNQPQHF. In DNA, the CDR3 is TGTGCCAGCAGCTTAGATGGGGGGAGCAATCAGCCCCAGCATTTT. The whole variable domain, remainder taken from reference TRBV7-2 and TRBJ1-5, is GAGVSQSPSNKVTEKGKDVELRCDPISGHTALYWYRQSLGQGLEFLIYFQGNSAPDKSGLPSDRFSAERTGGSVSTLTIQRTQQEDSAVYLCASSLDGGSNQPQHFGDGTRLSIL.

The chain links TRBV11-2 to TRBJ2-5; D gene ambiguous. The germline V gene encodes CDR1 SGHAT and CDR2 FQNNGV. Trimming removed 1 base from V and 2 bases from J, with 11 bases in between. The CDR3 is 15 residues long. The CDR3 nucleotides are TGTGCCAGCAGCTTAGTCGGTGGCAGTCAAGAGACCCAGTACTTC. It is translated as CASSLVGGSQETQYF. Combining the CDR3 with reference TRBV11-2 and TRBJ2-5 gives the whole variable domain EAGVAQSPRYKIIEKRQSVAFWCNPISGHATLYWYQQILGQGPKLLIQFQNNGVVDDSQLPKDRFSAERLKGVDSTLKIQPAKLEDSAVYLCASSLVGGSQETQYFGPGTRLLVL.